Shown below are 29 T cell receptor beta chains from a single sample sequenced in a study of cytomegalovirus exposure and HLA in healthy donors (dated by TCRdb to about 2017). Receptor amplification or capture employed the immunoSEQ multiplex PCR assay. A mixture of 60 forward primers for TCR Vbeta segments and 13 reverse primers for TCR Jbeta segments was used in the multiplex PCR. TCRdb provides this immuneACCESS table in a form limited to in-frame rearrangements. Some clones are lacking; in checked studies, under half of them reflect an unresolved V gene, and why the rest are absent is not known. The sample table holds 150,000 to 200,000 clones, of which roughly 84% were seen once. In total, the top ten clones hold 0.25% to 0.3% of the sample. The specimen was PBMCs. The receptors shown here come from a boy aged 10-17 years in good health and CMV-seronegative.

This clone has only a few counts. This chain joins TRBV5-6 and TRBJ2-5; D might be TRBD2 (6 bases). Trimming stripped 10 bases from V and 5 bases from J, with 24 bases between. The CDR3 sequence is 15 residues long. Germline CDR1 and CDR2: SGHDT and YYEEEE. The CDR3 region has the DNA TGTGCCGTGGCCAGCGGGCCTACCTGGGGGGAGACCCAGTACTTC. Translated: CAVASGPTWGETQYF.

The chain uses TRBV18 and TRBJ1-5; tentatively, D is TRBD1 (6 bases). V was trimmed by 6 bases and J by 0 bases, leaving 15 bases between them. The germline V gene encodes CDR1 KGHSH and CDR2 LQKENI. This CDR3 has 16 residues. CDR3 in DNA: TGTGCCAGCTCCGAAAAAGGGGGTAGTAGCAATCAGCCCCAGCATTTT. Its translation: CASSEKGGSSNQPQHF. Using reference TRBV18 and TRBJ1-5 for the parts outside the CDR3, the full variable domain is NAGVMQNPRHLVRRRGQEARLRCSPMKGHSHVYWYRQLPEEGLKFMVYLQKENIIDESGMPKERFSAEFPKEGPSILRIQQVVRGDSAAYFCASSEKGGSSNQPQHFGDGTRLSIL.

This clone was seen a handful of times. In DNA, the CDR3 is TGTGCCAGCCCCCCGCAAACAGGGGCGAACACTGAAGCTTTCTTT. Translated, it gives CASPPQTGANTEAFF. The chain is built from TRBV28 and TRBJ1-1, with TRBD1 identical over 7 bases. CDR3 size: 15 residues. CDR1 and CDR2 from the germline V gene are MDHEN and SYDVKM. V lost 8 bases and J lost 1; bases outside the gene matches: 10.

The chain has TRBV9 and TRBJ1-2, with TRBD1 as a possible D gene (5 bases). V lost 3 bases and J lost 6, with 18 bases in between. The CDR3 consists of 15 residues. Germline loops: CDR1 SGDLS, CDR2 YYNGEE. As DNA, the CDR3 is TGTGCCAGCAGCGGTGACCCCCCCAGGGCTCATGGCTACACCTTC. It codes for CASSGDPPRAHGYTF.

The rearrangement uses TRBV9 and TRBJ2-7, with D unresolved. Germline assignment: CDR1 SGDLS and CDR2 YYNGEE. The V end lost 0 bases, the J end lost 2 bases, and 9 bases lay between the germline ends. The CDR3 has 14 amino acids. The CDR3 loop is CASSVGIRTYEQYF. The CDR3 DNA sequence: TGTGCCAGCAGCGTAGGAATCAGAACCTACGAGCAGTACTTC.

This CDR3 reads CASSSRSGTSADTQYF. CDR3 bases: TGTGCCAGCAGCTCGCGATCCGGGACTAGTGCAGATACGCAGTATTTT. The rearrangement joins TRBV11-2 to TRBJ2-3, with 8 bases fitting TRBD2. CDR3 length: 16 residues. Germline V gene data show CDR1 as SGHAT and CDR2 as FQNNGV. V shed 4 bases, J shed 4 bases, and the junction held 10 bases outside the gene matches.

This clone was picked up one time. This sequence joins TRBV7-2 and TRBJ1-1; 8 nucleotides line up with TRBD1. The ends lost 1 base at V and 4 bases at J; junction bases unmatched: 11. Germline V gene sequence: CDR1 SGHTA, CDR2 FQGNSA. The CDR3 contains 17 residues. CDR3 in amino acids: CASSLVTGASSGTEAFF. As DNA, the CDR3 is TGTGCCAGCAGCTTAGTGACAGGGGCGAGCTCGGGCACTGAAGCTTTCTTT.

The chain combines TRBV25-1 with TRBJ1-4, with 7 bases identical to TRBD1. CDR3 size: 14 residues. V was pared by 3 bases and J by 6 bases, with 4 bases of the junction left unmatched. Germline CDR1 is MGHDK and CDR2 is SYGVNS. The DNA of the CDR3 is TGTGCCAGCAGTGACTGGGACAGCGATGAAAAACTGTTTTTT. This codes for CASSDWDSDEKLFF.

This rearrangement joins TRBV2 to TRBJ2-1; 10 bases fit TRBD2. This CDR3 spans 15 amino acids. The junction had 5 bases not matched to a gene; V was cut back by 8 bases and J by 1 base. The germline V gene encodes CDR1 SNHLY and CDR2 FYNNEI. The DNA of the CDR3 is TGTGCCAGCGGACGGACTAGCGGATCCTACAATGAGCAGTTCTTC. Translating gives CASGRTSGSYNEQFF.

This rearrangement joins TRBV19 to TRBJ2-1, with unresolved D. Trimming pared 8 bases from V and 2 bases from J, leaving 10 bases between. CDR1 is LNHDA and CDR2 is SQIVND in the germline V gene (reference sequence). The length of the CDR3 is 13 residues. The CDR3 reads CASGDSPYNEQFF. The CDR3 DNA sequence: TGTGCCAGTGGCGACTCCCCCTACAATGAGCAGTTCTTC.

V is TRBV27 and J is TRBJ2-7, with 7 bases fitting TRBD1. This CDR3 comprises 14 residues. Germline V gene data show CDR1 as MNHEY and CDR2 as SMNVEV (reference sequence). J lost 6 bases, V lost 3 bases, and 8 bases had no gene match. The CDR3 bases are TGTGCCAGCAGTTTGGTGTCAGGGGGTGGCGAGCAGTACTTC. This translates into CASSLVSGGGEQYF.

The genes are TRBV27 and TRBJ1-1; TRBD1 agrees at 9 bases. The CDR3 runs to 15 residues. V was clipped by 6 bases and J by 4 bases; unmatched bases: 9. Germline V lookup: CDR1 MNHEY, CDR2 SMNVEV (reference sequence). The CDR3 DNA is TGTGCCAGCAGCCGTCACAGGGGGCAAGGCACTGAAGCTTTCTTT. It specifies CASSRHRGQGTEAFF.

This clone appeared once. The chain uses TRBV27 and TRBJ2-7; 7 nucleotides match TRBD2. The J segment lost 4 bases and the V segment lost 1 base, leaving 7 bases of the junction unmatched. The CDR3 has 15 residues. CDR1 is MNHEY, CDR2 SMNVEV, per germline (reference sequence). CDR3 region: CASSLFPASGYEQYF. CDR3 nucleotides: TGTGCCAGCAGTTTATTCCCGGCTAGCGGTTACGAGCAGTACTTC.

The J gene is TRBJ2-7, the V gene TRBV10-1; D call uncertain. Germline CDR1 is WNHNN and CDR2 is SYGVQD (reference sequence). The CDR3 sequence is 15 residues long. V dropped 4 bases and J dropped 0 bases, with 13 bases sitting between them. This CDR3 reads CASSASGPLSYEQYF. CDR3 sequence (DNA): TGCGCCAGCAGTGCTAGTGGCCCCCTCTCCTACGAGCAGTACTTC.

The V and J genes are TRBV2 and TRBJ1-5; the match to TRBD1 covers 8 bases. Per the germline V gene, CDR1 is SNHLY and CDR2 is FYNNEI. The CDR3 sequence is 16 residues long. J lost 8 bases, V lost 7 bases, and 16 bases had no gene match. The CDR3 here is CASKTTGEGAYKPQHF. The CDR3 DNA sequence: TGTGCCAGCAAAACGACAGGGGAAGGGGCGTATAAGCCCCAGCATTTT.

This clone has only one observation. The V and J genes are TRBV12-5 and TRBJ2-7; a weak D match, TRBD1 (5 bases). CDR3 length: 13 residues. Trimming removed 4 bases at V and 5 bases at J, with 12 bases between. Germline assignment: CDR1 LGHNT and CDR2 FRNRAP. The CDR3 protein is CASGSSGFNEQYF. The CDR3 nucleotides are TGTGCTAGTGGTTCATCAGGGTTCAACGAGCAGTACTTC.

The rearrangement uses TRBV7-2 and TRBJ1-2; D unresolved. The V gene's germline CDR1 is SGHTA and CDR2 FQGNSA. This CDR3 contains 11 residues. With 0 bases removed from V and 8 bases from J, the gap between germline ends came to 4 bases. In DNA form, the CDR3 reads TGTGCCAGCAGCTTAGCGGAGGGCTACACCTTC. Amino acids: CASSLAEGYTF.

The chain has TRBV27 and TRBJ1-1, with D possibly TRBD1 on 6 matching bases. V lost 5 bases and J lost 6, with 16 bases in between. CDR3 length: 14 amino acids. Germline V gives CDR1 MNHEY, CDR2 SMNVEV (reference sequence). This chain's CDR3 is CASSIQTGPSEAFF. Written as DNA, the CDR3 is TGTGCCAGCAGTATCCAGACAGGACCCTCTGAAGCTTTCTTT.

The rearrangement links TRBV7-6 to TRBJ2-2, with D perhaps matching TRBD1 (5 bases). V was trimmed by 1 base and J by 1 base, leaving 10 bases between them. The CDR3 length is 16 residues. Germline V CDR1 and CDR2: SGHVS, FNYEAQ. The CDR3 region is CASSLVRQRNTGELFF. CDR3 nucleotides: TGTGCCAGCAGCTTAGTGAGACAGCGGAACACCGGGGAGCTGTTTTTT.

Concerning this clone itself: One junction end disagrees with the germline gene, perhaps due to a read error. The chain recombines TRBV6-5 with TRBJ1-2, with TRBD1 as a possible D gene (6 bases). CDR1 and CDR2 (germline): MNHEY, SVGAGI. The CDR3 is made up of 14 amino acids. CDR3 in amino acids: CASSYSQGNYDYTF. As DNA, the CDR3 is TGTGCCAGCAGTTACTCGCAGGGGAACTATGACTACACCTTC.

The chain links TRBV7-2 to TRBJ1-3; 7 bases are shared with TRBD1. V trimming: 4 bases; J trimming: 1 base; junction bases outside the gene matches: 13. Germline CDR1 SGHTA, CDR2 FQGNSA. The CDR3 is made up of 18 amino acids. The chain's CDR3 is CASSSYLTGLDSGNTIYF. The DNA of the CDR3 is TGTGCCAGCAGCTCATACCTGACAGGGCTCGATTCTGGAAACACCATATATTTT.

This chain joins TRBV19 and TRBJ2-6; perhaps TRBD1 as D (5 bases). Trimming took 3 bases from V and 4 from J, leaving 16 bases between them. This CDR3 contains 17 residues. Germline lookup yields CDR1 LNHDA and CDR2 SQIVND (reference sequence). CDR3 sequence (DNA): TGTGCCAGTAGTATGGGTTGGGGCTTGGCCGGGGCCAACGTCCTGACTTTC. It yields the protein CASSMGWGLAGANVLTF.

V gene TRBV4-2 combines with J gene TRBJ2-7; 9 bases agree with TRBD2. V was pared by 1 base and J by 4 bases, with 5 bases of the junction left unmatched. The V gene's germline CDR1 is LGHNA and CDR2 YNFKEQ. The CDR3 totals 15 residues. The CDR3 spells CASSQGLAEGYEQYF. In DNA, the CDR3 is TGTGCCAGCAGCCAAGGACTAGCGGAGGGGTACGAGCAGTACTTC.

The rearrangement links TRBV30 to TRBJ2-7; D unresolved. V was pared by 5 bases and J by 1 base, with 15 bases between. There are 14 residues in the CDR3. From germline, CDR1 is GTSNPN and CDR2 SVGIG (reference sequence). CDR3 nucleotides: TGTGCCTGGTCCTTTAGAAGACAATCCTACGAGCAGTACTTC. It yields the protein CAWSFRRQSYEQYF.

This clone was seen just once. The genes are TRBV29-1 and TRBJ1-2, with D unresolved. Germline V gives CDR1 SQVTM, CDR2 ANQGSEA. Between the trimmed V and J ends, which lost 1 base and 0 bases, there was a span of 3 bases. The CDR3 has 12 amino acids. The CDR3 DNA follows: TGCAGCGTTGAAGCAGCTAACTATGGCTACACCTTC. Protein product: CSVEAANYGYTF. The variable domain in full, with the rest retrieved from reference TRBV29-1 and TRBJ1-2, is SAVISQKPSRDICQRGTSLTIQCQVDSQVTMMFWYRQQPGQSLTLIATANQGSEATYESGFVIDKFPISRPNLTFSTLTVSNMSPEDSSIYLCSVEAANYGYTFGSGTRLTVV.

The CDR3 DNA reads as TGTGCCAGCAAGAGTGAGGGTCCGAACACCGGGGAGCTGTTTTTT. It codes for CASKSEGPNTGELFF. The rearrangement joins TRBV7-9 to TRBJ2-2; possible D gene TRBD2, 5 bases. This CDR3 has 15 amino acids. The germline V gene has CDR1 SEHNR and CDR2 FQNEAQ (reference sequence). Deletions cut 7 bases from V and 0 bases from J, with 12 bases between.

This chain connects TRBV6-4 to TRBJ2-5, with 7 bases matching TRBD2. The CDR3 loop spans 13 amino acids. The junction had 6 bases not matched to a gene; V was cut back by 6 bases and J by 5 bases. Germline lookup yields CDR1 MRHNA and CDR2 SNTAGT. CDR3 protein: CASSRGVGETQYF. CDR3 sequence (DNA): TGTGCCAGCAGCCGGGGGGTTGGGGAGACCCAGTACTTC.

The V and J genes are TRBV11-2 and TRBJ2-2; TRBD1 agrees at 7 bases. Per the germline V gene, CDR1 is SGHAT and CDR2 is FQNNGV. V shed 5 bases and J 4 bases; nucleotides not matched to a gene: 7. CDR3 length equals 15 residues. The CDR3 spells CASSPRQGITGELFF. The CDR3 DNA reads as TGTGCCAGCAGCCCTCGACAGGGAATCACCGGGGAGCTGTTTTTT.

The rearrangement joins TRBV10-3 to TRBJ1-2, with D unclear. Per germline, CDR1 ENHRY and CDR2 SYGVKD. The CDR3 is 9 residues long. Trimming removed 11 bases at V and 12 bases at J, with 13 bases between. Here the CDR3 reads CAVDTPHTF. The CDR3 DNA sequence: TGTGCCGTAGACACTCCGCACACCTTC.